This TCR beta chain was retrieved from a study of identical twins. This clonotype was seen more than once but under ten times. Its target is unknown. This CDR3 is built from 12 residues. Germline V CDR1 and CDR2: MNHEY, SVGEGT. V lost 2 bases and J lost 7, with 8 bases in between. TCRdb re-called the 5' RACE reads with MiXCR, one entry per CDR3 protein. The data contain about 200,000 distinct CDR3 sequences, roughly 15% of them seen just once; the ten biggest clones take up 35% to 45%. Study conclusions and caveats: Zero-insertion results could be subject to partial confounding by invariant MAIT and iNKT cells. Low generation-probability sequences were in excess among twin-shared out-of-frame alpha sequences.

The same sample was also studied in work on T cells expressing NK-cell markers.

The clonotype originates from a woman aged 18-30 years in good health. The gene calls are TRBV6-2 or TRBV6-3 and TRBJ1-1; unclear D gene. Input material: CD8+ T cells sorted from blood. This CDR3 is CASSYGMGEAFF. The CDR3 DNA reads as TGTGCCAGCAGTTACGGGATGGGTGAAGCTTTCTTT.